This is a list of T cell receptor beta chains from one sample in a study of blood T cell repertoires in COVID-19. Clones were sequenced by immunoSEQ multiplex PCR, and TCRdb holds only the in-frame ones, with some missing. Counted here are 50,000 to 70,000 clones, around 83% occurring once; the ten biggest clones make up 5.5% to 6%. Source material: peripheral blood. Source of these receptors: a woman aged 60 to 75 with acute or convalescent COVID-19. Each CDR3 is given with its conserved first and last residue. D genes are given only for firm matches. A row's size may be missing; if present it is once, few, many or a size class.

cdr3_nt	cdr3_aa	d_call	clone_size	v_call	j_call	cdr3_length
TGTGCCAGCAGCCCGTCGGCAGGGTGGGGTACTGAAGCTTTCTTT	CASSPSAGWGTEAFF	.	.	TRBV7-3	TRBJ1-1	15
TGTGCCAGCAGCCAGGGAAACACCATATATTTT	CASSQGNTIYF	.	.	TRBV11-2	TRBJ1-3	11
TGTGCCAGCCGGGACTCCTATAATTCACCCCTCCACTTT	CASRDSYNSPLHF	.	.	TRBV6-4	TRBJ1-6	13
TGTGCCAGCAGTTTAGGGGCCAGGGTCAATAATTCACCCCTCCACTTT	CASSLGARVNNSPLHF	.	.	TRBV27	TRBJ1-6	16
TGTGCCAGCAGCTTAGCAGACTTACCGAACACTGAAGCTTTCTTT	CASSLADLPNTEAFF	.	.	TRBV7-8	TRBJ1-1	15
TGTGCCAGCAGCCCACCGGGACAAAGAACCGGGGAGCTGTTTTTT	CASSPPGQRTGELFF	.	.	TRBV7-9	TRBJ2-2	15
TGTGCCAGTAGTTTGACAGGGGTAGACACTGAAGCTTTCTTT	CASSLTGVDTEAFF	TRBD1	.	TRBV19	TRBJ1-1	14
TGCGCCAGCAGCTTGGACACAGGCAATCAGCCCCAGCATTTT	CASSLDTGNQPQHF	.	.	TRBV5-1	TRBJ1-5	14
TGTGCCAGCAGCTTAGGCGGGGGGGCCACGAATGAGCAGTTCTTC	CASSLGGGATNEQFF	TRBD2	.	TRBV7-6	TRBJ2-1	15
TGTGCCAGCAGGGGCGGGGGGAGCTCTGGAAACACCATATATTTT	CASRGGGSSGNTIYF	.	.	TRBV9	TRBJ1-3	15
TGTGCCAGCTCACCGTCCCGCGGGGATGGCTACACCTTC	CASSPSRGDGYTF	.	few	TRBV18	TRBJ1-2	13
TGTGCCAGCAGCCAACGGACAGGGCTCGGCTCCTATAATTCACCCCTCCACTTT	CASSQRTGLGSYNSPLHF	TRBD1	.	TRBV14	TRBJ1-6	18
TGCGCCAGCAGCCAGCCCGGGACAGGAAACATTCAGTACTTC	CASSQPGTGNIQYF	TRBD1	.	TRBV4-1	TRBJ2-4	14
TGTGCCAGCAGTGATGACAGGGTTCCTTCCTACGAGCAGTACTTC	CASSDDRVPSYEQYF	TRBD1	.	TRBV6-1	TRBJ2-7	15
TGTGCCAGCTCACGACATTCGAACACTGAAGCTTTCTTT	CASSRHSNTEAFF	.	.	TRBV18	TRBJ1-1	13
TGTGCCAGCAGCCCGGGACAGAACTATGGCTACACCTTC	CASSPGQNYGYTF	TRBD1	.	TRBV5-4	TRBJ1-2	13
TGTGCCAGCAGTTACGAGGGACACAGTGGCTACACCTTC	CASSYEGHSGYTF	.	.	TRBV6-6	TRBJ1-2	13
TGTGCCAGCTCCCTTAGAGGGGGCAGAGATTCACCCCTCCACTTT	CASSLRGGRDSPLHF	TRBD1	.	TRBV18	TRBJ1-6	15
TGTGCCAGCAGTGTTTGGGACTTTTGGGGAGCTGGAAACACCATATATTTT	CASSVWDFWGAGNTIYF	.	.	TRBV2	TRBJ1-3	17
TGTGCCAGCAGCTTACAGGGGATGGGTTCACCCCTCCACTTT	CASSLQGMGSPLHF	.	.	TRBV7-3	TRBJ1-6	14
TGTGCCAGCAGTGATGGGCAGGTTAATGAAAAACTGTTTTTT	CASSDGQVNEKLFF	.	once	TRBV6-1	TRBJ1-4	14
TGTGCCAGTAGTATAATGGGGGGGACTGAAGCTTTCTTT	CASSIMGGTEAFF	.	.	TRBV19	TRBJ1-1	13
TGTGCCATCAGTGCATCAGGGTCTAGCACTGAAGCTTTCTTT	CAISASGSSTEAFF	.	.	TRBV10-3	TRBJ1-1	14
TGTGCCAGCAGCTTTTACCTAGCGGGCTACTACGAGCAGTACTTC	CASSFYLAGYYEQYF	TRBD2	.	TRBV13	TRBJ2-7	15
TGTGCCACCAGTGACCGACCCTACCGGGGAACCGGGGAGCTGTTTTTT	CATSDRPYRGTGELFF	.	.	TRBV24-1	TRBJ2-2	16
TGTGCCAGTAGGCCCCCTGACAGGTCCTCTGGGGCCAACGTCCTGACTTTC	CASRPPDRSSGANVLTF	.	.	TRBV19	TRBJ2-6	17
TGCGCCAGCAGCTTGGATGGCGGGGGCACTGAAGCTTTCTTT	CASSLDGGGTEAFF	.	.	TRBV5-1	TRBJ1-1	14
TGTGCCAGCAGCCTAAGGACAGGGGTTGGGACTGAAGCTTTCTTT	CASSLRTGVGTEAFF	TRBD1	.	TRBV3-1/TRBV3-2	TRBJ1-1	15
TGTGCCAGTAGACGACAGGGGCAGGGCAATCAGCCCCAGCATTTT	CASRRQGQGNQPQHF	TRBD1	once	TRBV19	TRBJ1-5	15
TGCGCCAGCAGCATTCCAGGACAGGGAGGTGAAAAACTGTTTTTT	CASSIPGQGGEKLFF	TRBD1	.	TRBV5-1	TRBJ1-4	15
TGTGCCAGCAGCTTGCTAGGGGCGAGTAATTCACCCCTCCACTTT	CASSLLGASNSPLHF	.	.	TRBV5-6	TRBJ1-6	15
TGTGCCAGCAGTTACCCGAGTAACTCTGGAAACACCATATATTTT	CASSYPSNSGNTIYF	.	.	TRBV6-5	TRBJ1-3	15
TGTGCCAGCAGTGAAAGGACGAGGGGGGAAAAACTGTTTTTT	CASSERTRGEKLFF	.	.	TRBV6-1	TRBJ1-4	14
TGTGCCAGCAGCCTTGAGGGTGGTGAGCAGTTCTTC	CASSLEGGEQFF	.	.	TRBV11-3	TRBJ2-1	12
TGTGCCAGCAGCTTAACGGTCCAAGGAGGCTCGAAAAATTCACCCCTCCACTTT	CASSLTVQGGSKNSPLHF	.	once	TRBV7-3	TRBJ1-6	18
TGTGCCTGGAGTGTCCAGGGAGCTGCGGGAGAGCAGTACTTC	CAWSVQGAAGEQYF	.	.	TRBV30	TRBJ2-7	14
TGTGCCAGCAGCTTAGGGCCCGCCCAAGCCAAAAACATTCAGTACTTC	CASSLGPAQAKNIQYF	.	.	TRBV11-2	TRBJ2-4	16
TGTGCCATCAGTGAGTCACTGGGCTCAGGGAACACCATATATTTT	CAISESLGSGNTIYF	.	once	TRBV10-3	TRBJ1-3	15
TGTGCCAGCAGTGACCGGACTAGCTCTGAGCAGTTCTTC	CASSDRTSSEQFF	TRBD2	.	TRBV6-4	TRBJ2-1	13
TGTGCCAGCAGCTTAGCGGGGGGGAGTAGGAATGAGCAGTTCTTC	CASSLAGGSRNEQFF	TRBD2	.	TRBV5-6	TRBJ2-1	15
TGCGCCAGCAGCTTGGGGGTCCGGGACAGTGACTACGAGCAGTACTTC	CASSLGVRDSDYEQYF	TRBD1	.	TRBV5-1	TRBJ2-7	16
TGCGCCAGCAGCGGGGGGGCTAGTACCCGCAGGAACACTGAAGCTTTCTTT	CASSGGASTRRNTEAFF	.	.	TRBV5-1	TRBJ1-1	17
TGCAGTGCTAGTTCGCCCGGGAAACTGTTTTTT	CSASSPGKLFF	.	.	TRBV20-1	TRBJ1-4	11
TGTGCCAGCAGCGTAGAGGATCAGGCTCATTCACCCCTCCACTTT	CASSVEDQAHSPLHF	.	.	TRBV9	TRBJ1-6	15
TGTGCCAGTAGTACAACAGGGAACACTGAAGCTTTCTTT	CASSTTGNTEAFF	.	.	TRBV19	TRBJ1-1	13